These T cell receptor beta chains were read from a single sample in a study of a mutant IDH1 vaccine in newly diagnosed glioma. Assay: immunoSEQ multiplex PCR; the TCRdb copy retains only in-frame clones and omits some. This table has some 42,000 clones, around four fifths appearing once. Antigens of these TCRs are unknown. The material sequenced was PBMCs, taken from a glioma patient whose treatment included an IDH1 peptide vaccine. The receptors stem from a man aged 50-60 years with glioma. Both conserved end residues are part of each CDR3. D genes are given only for firm matches. Size is stated for part of the rows, as once, few or many counts, or as a class when the clone is expanded.

length	V	D	J	size	CDR3	DNA
15	TRBV5-4	TRBD2	TRBJ2-1	-	CASSSGTSAYNEQFF	TGTGCCAGCAGTTCCGGGACTAGCGCATACAATGAGCAGTTCTTC
11	TRBV2	TRBD1	TRBJ1-4	-	CASSSQGRLFF	TGTGCCAGCAGTTCACAGGGGAGACTGTTTTTT
13	TRBV6-5	-	TRBJ1-2	-	CASSYGGNYGYTF	TGTGCCAGCAGTTATGGGGGGAACTATGGCTACACCTTC
16	TRBV7-2	TRBD1	TRBJ2-7	-	CASSLGAGTVPYEQYF	TGTGCCAGCAGCTTAGGGGCCGGGACAGTTCCCTACGAGCAGTACTTC
12	TRBV2	-	TRBJ2-5	-	CASSVVQETQYF	TGTGCCAGCAGTGTGGTCCAAGAGACCCAGTACTTC
14	TRBV9	-	TRBJ2-5	-	CASSVERNPETQYF	TGTGCCAGCAGCGTAGAGAGGAATCCAGAGACCCAGTACTTC
12	TRBV5-6	-	TRBJ1-6	-	CATSAYNSPLHF	TGTGCCACCTCCGCCTATAATTCACCCCTCCACTTT
16	TRBV4-3	TRBD2	TRBJ2-3	few	CASSPSPAGGGDTQYF	TGCGCCAGCAGCCCTTCCCCAGCGGGGGGCGGGGATACGCAGTATTTT
14	TRBV28	-	TRBJ1-2	-	CASSKGQNNYGYTF	TGTGCCAGCAGCAAGGGCCAGAACAACTATGGCTACACCTTC
14	TRBV2	-	TRBJ1-5	-	CASTTIRENQPQHF	TGTGCCAGCACCACTATCAGGGAGAATCAGCCCCAGCATTTT
14	TRBV4-1	-	TRBJ1-1	few	CASSQETRGTEAFF	TGCGCCAGCAGCCAAGAGACCCGGGGGACTGAAGCTTTCTTT
16	TRBV4-1	-	TRBJ2-2	-	CASSQRSDANTGELFF	TGCGCCAGCAGCCAACGGTCCGATGCGAACACCGGGGAGCTGTTTTTT
14	TRBV11-1	TRBD1	TRBJ1-2	few	CASSRDSGNYGYTF	TGTGCCAGCAGTCGGGACAGTGGAAACTATGGCTACACCTTC
14	TRBV5-8	TRBD1	TRBJ2-7	once	CASSGGTGLYEQYF	TGTGCCAGCAGCGGGGGGACAGGGCTCTACGAGCAGTACTTC
15	TRBV6-5	-	TRBJ1-5	few	CASSYTSRGNQPQHF	TGTGCCAGCAGTTACACGTCTAGGGGCAATCAGCCCCAGCATTTT
14	TRBV5-4	-	TRBJ2-1	-	CASSSWTTNNEQFF	TGTGCCAGCAGCTCGTGGACCACCAACAATGAGCAGTTCTTC